This TCR beta chain was sequenced during a study of technical replicates of blood from a handful of donors. The table came from immunoSEQ multiplex PCR; TCRdb's copy has only in-frame clones and leaves some out. The top ten clones hold about 0.22% of a sample with 45,000 to 65,000 clones, 94% of them seen once. The origin of this receptor is a human donor in good health. Sequenced material: T cells isolated from PBMCs.

The CDR3 nucleotides read TGTGCCAGCAGCTTGGAGGAGAGCACTGAAGCTTTCTTT. It specifies CASSLEESTEAFF. This chain joins TRBV11-3 and TRBJ1-1; D ambiguous. The V gene lost 3 bases and the J gene lost 4 bases, with 9 bases spanning the gap. The length of the CDR3 is 13 residues. From germline, CDR1 is SGHNT and CDR2 YENEEA.